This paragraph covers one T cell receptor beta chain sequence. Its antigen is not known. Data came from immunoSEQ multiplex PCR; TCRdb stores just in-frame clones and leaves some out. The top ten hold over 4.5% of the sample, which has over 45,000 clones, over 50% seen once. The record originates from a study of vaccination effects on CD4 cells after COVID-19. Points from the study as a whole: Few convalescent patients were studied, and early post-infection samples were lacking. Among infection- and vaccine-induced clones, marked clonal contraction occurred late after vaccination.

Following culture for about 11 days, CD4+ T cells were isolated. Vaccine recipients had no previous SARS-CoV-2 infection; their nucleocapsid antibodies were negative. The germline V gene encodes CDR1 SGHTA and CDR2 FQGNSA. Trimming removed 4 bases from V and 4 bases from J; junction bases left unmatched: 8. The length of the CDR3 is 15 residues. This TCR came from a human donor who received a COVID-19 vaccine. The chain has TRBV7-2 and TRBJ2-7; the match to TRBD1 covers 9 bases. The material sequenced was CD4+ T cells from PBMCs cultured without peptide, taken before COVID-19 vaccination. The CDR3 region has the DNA TGTGCCAGCAGCTGGGCGACAGGGGGAGTTTACGAGCAGTACTTC. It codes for CASSWATGGVYEQYF. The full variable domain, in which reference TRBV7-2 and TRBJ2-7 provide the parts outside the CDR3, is GAGVSQSPSNKVTEKGKDVELRCDPISGHTALYWYRQSLGQGLEFLIYFQGNSAPDKSGLPSDRFSAERTGGSVSTLTIQRTQQEDSAVYLCASSWATGGVYEQYFGPGTRLTVT.